This T cell receptor beta chain stems from a study of graft-versus-host responses after intestinal transplantation. The wider study: All recipients were transplanted with multivisceral, liver-intestinal, or isolated intestinal grafts.

Assay used: immunoSEQ multiplex PCR; TCRdb lists only in-frame clones, some missing. The sample lists fewer than 70,000 clones, roughly 92% occurring once. Findings and limits, study-wide: Early declines in HvG clones that occurred post-transplant were associated with peak circulating GvH clone levels.

On this clone: Its antigen is unknown.

Between the trimmed V and J ends, which lost 5 bases and 1 base, there was a span of 9 bases. The CDR3 totals 14 residues. Germline V gene lookup returns CDR1 ENHRY and CDR2 SYGVKD. The rearrangement joins TRBV10-3 to TRBJ2-1; D could derive from TRBD1 or TRBD2 (5 bases each). The receptor's source is a human patient who received an intestinal transplant, so some T cells may come from the graft donor. Sequencing used bone marrow, obtained approximately 700 days after intestinal transplantation. The CDR3 DNA is TGTGCCATCAGTTGGGGGTCTTCCTACAATGAGCAGTTCTTC. It codes for CAISWGSSYNEQFF.